Detailed here is one TCR beta chain. The data were taken from a study of shared clonotypes between healthy human individuals. Germline V lookup: CDR1 MNHEY, CDR2 SVGAGI. The V segment lost 6 bases and the J segment 4 bases; nucleotides outside the gene matches: 7. The CDR3 is 14 residues long. In the authors' methods: Filtering differed, since immunoSEQ gave only junction sequences and no quality scores. Sequencing used immunoSEQ multiplex PCR; TCRdb keeps in-frame clones, though not all of them. From that table come the V and J calls and clone size; the DNA was used to work out D and trimming. The table includes approximately 82,000 clones, 60% to 80% detected once.

Sequenced: memory CD8+ T cells sorted from blood. Subset denoted: CD45RO+ cells pooled with CCR7-negative TemRA cells. The chain carries TRBV6-5 and TRBJ2-5, with 8 positions matching TRBD1. This receptor was taken from a man aged 30 to 39 in good health. The CDR3 coding sequence is TGTGCCAGCAGGGACAGGGTGTCGGCAGAGACCCAGTACTTC. Translating gives CASRDRVSAETQYF.